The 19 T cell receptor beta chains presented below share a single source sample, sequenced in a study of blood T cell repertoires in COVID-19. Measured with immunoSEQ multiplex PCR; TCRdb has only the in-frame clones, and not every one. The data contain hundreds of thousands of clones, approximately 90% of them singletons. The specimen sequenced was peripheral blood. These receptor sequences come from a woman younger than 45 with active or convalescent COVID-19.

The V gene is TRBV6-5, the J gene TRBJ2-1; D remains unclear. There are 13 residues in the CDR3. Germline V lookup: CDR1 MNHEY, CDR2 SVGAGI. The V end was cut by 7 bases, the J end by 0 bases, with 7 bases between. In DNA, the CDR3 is TGTGCCAGCACTCCGGGCTCCTACAATGAGCAGTTCTTC. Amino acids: CASTPGSYNEQFF.

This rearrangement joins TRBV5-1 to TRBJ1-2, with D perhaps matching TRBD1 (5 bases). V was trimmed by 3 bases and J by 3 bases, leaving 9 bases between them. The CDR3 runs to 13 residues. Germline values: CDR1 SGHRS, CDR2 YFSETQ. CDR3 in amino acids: CASSSGRDYGYTF. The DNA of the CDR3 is TGCGCCAGCAGCTCAGGGCGAGACTATGGCTACACCTTC. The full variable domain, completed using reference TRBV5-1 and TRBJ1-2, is KAGVTQTPRYLIKTRGQQVTLSCSPISGHRSVSWYQQTPGQGLQFLFEYFSETQRNKGNFPGRFSGRQFSNSRSEMNVSTLELGDSALYLCASSSGRDYGYTFGSGTRLTVV.

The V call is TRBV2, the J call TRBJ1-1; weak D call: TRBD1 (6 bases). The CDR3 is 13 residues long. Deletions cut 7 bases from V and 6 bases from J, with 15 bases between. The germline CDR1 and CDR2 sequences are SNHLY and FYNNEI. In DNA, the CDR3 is TGTGCCAGCACCTCAGGGGTTTCACCTGAAGCTTTCTTT. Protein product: CASTSGVSPEAFF.

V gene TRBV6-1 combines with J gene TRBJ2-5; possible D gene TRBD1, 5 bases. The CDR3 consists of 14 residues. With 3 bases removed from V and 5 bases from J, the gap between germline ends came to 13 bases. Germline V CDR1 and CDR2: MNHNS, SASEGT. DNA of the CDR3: TGTGCCAGCAGTGAGATGACAGTTCCGGAGACCCAGTACTTC. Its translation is CASSEMTVPETQYF.

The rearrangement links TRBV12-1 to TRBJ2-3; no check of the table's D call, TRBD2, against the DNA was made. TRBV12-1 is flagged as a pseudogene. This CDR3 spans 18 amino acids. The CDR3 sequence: CASSFQLAGGPSTDTQYF. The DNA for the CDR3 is TGTGCCAGCAGCTTCCAACTAGCGGGAGGCCCAAGCACAGATACGCAGTATTTT.

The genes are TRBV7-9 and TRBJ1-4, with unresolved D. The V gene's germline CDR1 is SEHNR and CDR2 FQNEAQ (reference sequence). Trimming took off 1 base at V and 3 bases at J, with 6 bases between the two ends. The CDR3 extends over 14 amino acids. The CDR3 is CASSLGAANEKLFF. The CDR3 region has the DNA TGTGCCAGCAGCTTAGGAGCGGCTAATGAAAAACTGTTTTTT.

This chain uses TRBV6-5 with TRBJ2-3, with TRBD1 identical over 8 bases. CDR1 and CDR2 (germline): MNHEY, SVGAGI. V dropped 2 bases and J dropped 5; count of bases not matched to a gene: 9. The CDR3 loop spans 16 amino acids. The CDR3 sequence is CASSYLDAGGKDTQYF. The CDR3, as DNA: TGTGCCAGCAGTTACCTGGATGCAGGGGGCAAAGATACGCAGTATTTT.

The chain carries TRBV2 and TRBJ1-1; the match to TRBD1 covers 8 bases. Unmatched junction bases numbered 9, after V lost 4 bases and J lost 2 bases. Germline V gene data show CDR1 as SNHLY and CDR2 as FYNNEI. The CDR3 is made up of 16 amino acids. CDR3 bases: TGTGCCAGCAGTGGAGACAGGGGTGGGAGAAACACTGAAGCTTTCTTT. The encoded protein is CASSGDRGGRNTEAFF.

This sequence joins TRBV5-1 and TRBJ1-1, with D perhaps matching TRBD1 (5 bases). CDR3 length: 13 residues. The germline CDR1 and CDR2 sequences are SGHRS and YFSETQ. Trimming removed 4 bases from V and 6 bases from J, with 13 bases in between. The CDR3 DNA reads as TGCGCCAGCAGCCGGGGGGTCCCCCCTGAAGCTTTCTTT. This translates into CASSRGVPPEAFF.

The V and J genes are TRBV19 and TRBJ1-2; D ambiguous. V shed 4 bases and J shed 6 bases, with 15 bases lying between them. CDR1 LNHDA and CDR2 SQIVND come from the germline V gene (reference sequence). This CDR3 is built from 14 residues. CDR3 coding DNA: TGTGCCAGTAGTAGCGGGCCGCCTACGGATGGCTACACCTTC. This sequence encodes CASSSGPPTDGYTF.

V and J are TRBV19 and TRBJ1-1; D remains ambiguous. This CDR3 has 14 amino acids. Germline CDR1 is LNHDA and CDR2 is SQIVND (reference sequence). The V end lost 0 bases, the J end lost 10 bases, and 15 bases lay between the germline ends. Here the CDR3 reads CASSIDFMTSGAFF. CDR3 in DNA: TGTGCCAGTAGTATAGATTTCATGACTTCGGGAGCTTTCTTT.

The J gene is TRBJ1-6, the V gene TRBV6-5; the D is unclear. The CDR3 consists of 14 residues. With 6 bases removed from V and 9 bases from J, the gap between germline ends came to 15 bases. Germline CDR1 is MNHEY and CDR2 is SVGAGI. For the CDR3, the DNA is TGTGCCAGCAGCAAAAGGTTACCGGGTTCACCCCTCCACTTT. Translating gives CASSKRLPGSPLHF.

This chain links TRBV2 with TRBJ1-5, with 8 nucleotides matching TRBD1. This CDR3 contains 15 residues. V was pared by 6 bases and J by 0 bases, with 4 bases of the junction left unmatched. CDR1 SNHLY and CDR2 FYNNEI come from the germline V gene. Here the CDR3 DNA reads TGTGCCAGCAGGACAGGGGACAATAGCAATCAGCCCCAGCATTTT. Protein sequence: CASRTGDNSNQPQHF.

The CDR3: CASSPRDRGYVELFF. As DNA, the CDR3 is TGTGCCAGCTCACCACGGGACAGGGGATATGTGGAACTGTTTTTT. The rearrangement uses TRBV18 and TRBJ1-4; 10 bases match TRBD1. Trimming cost V 1 base and J 12 bases; bases outside gene matches: 8. The germline gives CDR1 KGHSH, CDR2 LQKENI. CDR3 length: 15 amino acids.

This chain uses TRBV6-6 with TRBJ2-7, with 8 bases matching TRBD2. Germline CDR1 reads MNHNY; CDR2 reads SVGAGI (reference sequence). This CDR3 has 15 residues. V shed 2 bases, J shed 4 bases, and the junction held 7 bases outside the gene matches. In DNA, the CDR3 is TGTGCCAGCAGTTACGGAGCGGGGGAAGGGTACGAGCAGTACTTC. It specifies CASSYGAGEGYEQYF.

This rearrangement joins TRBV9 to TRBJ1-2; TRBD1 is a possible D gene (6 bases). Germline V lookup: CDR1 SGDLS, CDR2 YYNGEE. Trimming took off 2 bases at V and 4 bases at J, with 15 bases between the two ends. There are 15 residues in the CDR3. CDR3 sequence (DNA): TGTGCCAGCAGCGTCGAAGGACAGTACGGCTATGGCTACACCTTC. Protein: CASSVEGQYGYGYTF.

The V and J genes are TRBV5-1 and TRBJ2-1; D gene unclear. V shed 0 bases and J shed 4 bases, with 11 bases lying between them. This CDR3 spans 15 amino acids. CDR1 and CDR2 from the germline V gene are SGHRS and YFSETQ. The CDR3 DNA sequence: TGCGCCAGCAGCTTGGAGAGCGCCGTTTACAATGAGCAGTTCTTC. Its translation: CASSLESAVYNEQFF.

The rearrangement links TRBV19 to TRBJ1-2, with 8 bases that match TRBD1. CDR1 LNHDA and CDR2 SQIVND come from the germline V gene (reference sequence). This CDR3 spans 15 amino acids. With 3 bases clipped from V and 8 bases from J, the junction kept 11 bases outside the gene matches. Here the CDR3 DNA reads TGTGCCAGTAGTATCGACAGGGGCATCAGCTGGGGCTACACCTTC. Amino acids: CASSIDRGISWGYTF.

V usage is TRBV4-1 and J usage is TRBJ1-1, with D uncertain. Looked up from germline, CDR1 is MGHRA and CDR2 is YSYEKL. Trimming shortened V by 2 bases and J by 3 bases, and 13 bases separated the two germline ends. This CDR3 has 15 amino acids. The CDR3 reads CASSQIPGVDTEAFF. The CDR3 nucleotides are TGCGCCAGCAGCCAAATCCCCGGGGTGGACACTGAAGCTTTCTTT.